One and the same sample provided the 3 T cell receptor beta chains below, sequenced in a study of regulatory T cells in long-lasting Graves disease (dated by TCRdb to the early 2020s). Sample time point, as interpreted from the label and publication: persistent/refractory GD, antithyroid drugs over 5 years with positive TRAb. For both TCR sequencing and RNA sequencing, RNA was extracted from PBMCs using TRIzol. Libraries were constructed by multiplex PCR. The listed sequencing device is Illumina HiSeq 4000. CDR3 regions were amplified by Arm-PCR with iRepertoire HTBI primers to construct TCR beta libraries. TCRdb passed the public sequencing reads through fastp at Q25 and MiXCR, retaining productive beta sequences. Records with the same CDR3 protein are collapsed into one entry carrying the most frequent genes and DNA. In all, the sample holds 360,000 or so distinct CDR3 sequences, and roughly 24% of those were seen once. The top ten hold 28% of the sample.

Sequences were derived from peripheral blood mononuclear cells (PBMCs), sampled when the disease was refractory, from a patient treated with antithyroid drugs. Every receptor here comes from a middle-aged woman with Graves disease. Donor details come from another sample of the same person, matched by shared clones.

The chain has TRBV5-1 and TRBJ2-7; D gene uncertain. Trimming stripped 4 bases from V and 0 bases from J, with 8 bases between. This CDR3 has 13 amino acids. CDR1 SGHRS and CDR2 YFSETQ come from the germline V gene. The CDR3 sequence: CASSEKSSYEQYF. CDR3 bases: TGCGCCAGCAGCGAAAAGTCCTCCTACGAGCAGTACTTC.

This clonotype was observed a single time. The chain has TRBV15 and TRBJ2-1; TRBD2 matches 10 bases. Germline CDR1 and CDR2: LNHNV and YYDKDF (reference sequence). This CDR3 has 15 residues. The J segment lost 9 bases and the V segment lost 0 bases, leaving 5 bases of the junction unmatched. CDR3 nucleotides: TGTGCCACCAGCAGAGATCGCCTAGCGGGAGTTGAGCAGTTCTTC. Translating gives CATSRDRLAGVEQFF.

The sample holds many counts of this clonotype. Here the CDR3 reads CASSRTGWDKNIQYF. The CDR3 region has the DNA TGTGCCAGCAGTCGGACAGGGTGGGACAAAAACATTCAGTACTTC. The J gene is TRBJ2-4, the V gene TRBV5-6, with 8 bases fitting TRBD1. V was clipped by 5 bases and J by 3 bases; unmatched bases: 7. CDR3 length equals 15 residues. Germline CDR1 reads SGHDT; CDR2 reads YYEEEE.